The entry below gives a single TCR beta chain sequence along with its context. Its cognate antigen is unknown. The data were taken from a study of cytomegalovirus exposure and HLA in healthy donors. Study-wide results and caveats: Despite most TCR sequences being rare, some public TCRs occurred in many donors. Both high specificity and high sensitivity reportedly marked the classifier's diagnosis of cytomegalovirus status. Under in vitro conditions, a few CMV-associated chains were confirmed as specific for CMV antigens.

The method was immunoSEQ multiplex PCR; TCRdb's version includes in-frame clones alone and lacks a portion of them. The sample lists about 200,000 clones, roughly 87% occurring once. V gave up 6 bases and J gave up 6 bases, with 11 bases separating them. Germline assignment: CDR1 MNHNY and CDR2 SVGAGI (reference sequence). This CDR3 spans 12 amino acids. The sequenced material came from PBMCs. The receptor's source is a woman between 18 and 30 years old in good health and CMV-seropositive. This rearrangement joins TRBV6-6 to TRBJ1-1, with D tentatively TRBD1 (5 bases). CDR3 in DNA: TGTGCCAGCAGCATGGGACTTGCTGAAGCTTTCTTT. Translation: CASSMGLAEAFF.